This TCR beta chain was sequenced during a study of a mutant IDH1 vaccine in newly diagnosed glioma. On the study more broadly: Each patient was administered eight vaccinations, scheduled in weeks 1, 3, 5, 7, 11, 15, 19 and 23. Every participant had undergone radiotherapy, temozolomide, or both before, and most underwent both. Patients began vaccination 4-6 weeks after radiotherapy alone, or with temozolomide cycles.

The sample's time point: week 5, during vaccination. The investigators gave 300 ug of mutant IDH1 20-mer peptide in each vaccine dose, together with topical imiquimod. Each of the donors came in with new WHO grade 3 or 4 astrocytomas that were IDH1-mutant and ATRX-lost. The CDR3 runs to 16 residues. V dropped 0 bases and J dropped 10 bases, with 16 bases sitting between them. Looked up from germline, CDR1 is MGHRA and CDR2 is YSYEKL. The repertoire was sequenced with immunoSEQ multiplex PCR; TCRdb's copy has only in-frame clones and lacks some. The sample holds roughly 40,000 clones, roughly 92% seen once. Worth noting for this clone: The antigen is unknown.

The chain carries TRBV4-1 and TRBJ1-6; tentatively, D is TRBD1 (6 bases). The clonotype was recovered from a man in his forties or fifties with glioma. Sample: PBMCs, taken from a glioma patient whose treatment included an IDH1 peptide vaccine. CDR3 nucleotide sequence: TGCGCCAGCAGCCAAGATCTAGGAACAGGGCAATCACCCCTCCACTTT. Encoded protein: CASSQDLGTGQSPLHF.